The 32 T cell receptor beta chains presented below share a single source sample, sequenced in a study of long-term antiretroviral therapy in people with HIV (dated by TCRdb to between 2020 and 2023). The immunoSEQ hsTCRB v3.0 assay was used at survey level resolution to sequence the TRB variable region. TCRdb holds this immuneACCESS table with in-frame rearrangements only. Some clones are missing; in checked studies, unresolved V genes explain under half, and the rest has no known cause. The sample table shows over 30,000 clones, and almost 85% are seen once. Approximately 6.5% of the sample lies in the top ten. This sample comprised unsorted PBMCs, obtained 0.6 years after starting antiretroviral therapy. These receptors were collected from a young man with HIV.

The rearrangement joins TRBV6-6 to TRBJ2-1, with D maybe TRBD2 (6 bases). V shed 6 bases and J shed 8 bases, with 14 bases lying between them. Per the germline V gene, CDR1 is MNHNY and CDR2 is SVGAGI (reference sequence). The CDR3 is 13 amino acids. The CDR3 region is CASRRDPVDEQFF. The DNA of the CDR3 is TGTGCCAGCAGGCGGGACCCAGTGGATGAGCAGTTCTTC.

The gene calls are TRBV6-5 and TRBJ2-7; no reliable D call. V shed 0 bases and J shed 3 bases, with 9 bases lying between them. CDR3 length equals 14 residues. Germline CDR1 reads MNHEY; CDR2 reads SVGAGI. The CDR3 protein is CASSYSRGVYEQYF. CDR3 bases: TGTGCCAGCAGTTACTCTCGCGGAGTCTACGAGCAGTACTTC.

This clone was seen once. This sequence joins TRBV28 and TRBJ2-7; maybe TRBD1 (6 bases). From germline, CDR1 is MDHEN and CDR2 SYDVKM. This CDR3 region has 14 residues. Between the trimmed V and J ends, which lost 4 bases and 4 bases, there was a span of 14 bases. The CDR3 nucleotides read TGTGCCAGCAGTTCTTACAGGGTTTTATACGAGCAGTACTTC. This gives the protein CASSSYRVLYEQYF.

The V and J genes are TRBV2 and TRBJ2-5; no clear D gene. V was trimmed by 7 bases and J by 5 bases, leaving 8 bases between them. Germline V gene data show CDR1 as SNHLY and CDR2 as FYNNEI. The CDR3 length is 11 residues. CDR3 loop: CASTNRETQYF. The CDR3 nucleotides are TGTGCCAGCACGAATAGGGAGACCCAGTACTTC.

This clone was seen a single time. The chain joins TRBV11-2 to TRBJ1-2; tentative D call: TRBD1 (5 bases). Trimming removed 5 bases from V and 2 bases from J, with 12 bases in between. The CDR3 contains 14 residues. The germline CDR1 and CDR2 sequences are SGHAT and FQNNGV. For the CDR3, the DNA is TGTGCCAGCAGCGGGACCGAAACCAACTATGGCTACACCTTC. Protein sequence: CASSGTETNYGYTF.

The V and J genes are TRBV7-9 and TRBJ2-4; D may be TRBD1 (6 bases). V lost 4 bases and J lost 0, with 13 bases in between. The CDR3 extends over 16 amino acids. Germline CDR1 is SEHNR and CDR2 is FQNEAQ (reference sequence). CDR3 protein: CASSYGQQLAKNIQYF. The CDR3 bases are TGTGCCAGCAGCTACGGACAGCAACTAGCCAAAAACATTCAGTACTTC.

The chain uses TRBV7-9 and TRBJ2-2; no clear D gene. CDR1 and CDR2 from the germline V gene are SEHNR and FQNEAQ (reference sequence). This CDR3 is built from 17 residues. V lost 0 bases to trimming and J lost 4 bases, with 15 bases between them. This CDR3 reads CASSLAGLGMSTGELFF. In DNA, the CDR3 is TGTGCCAGCAGCTTAGCGGGGTTGGGTATGTCCACCGGGGAGCTGTTTTTT.

CDR3 nucleotides: TGTGCCAGCAGCTTATCCGGGATAACAGATACGCAGTATTTT. It codes for CASSLSGITDTQYF. The rearrangement uses TRBV7-6 and TRBJ2-3; possible D gene TRBD2, 5 bases. The germline gives CDR1 SGHVS, CDR2 FNYEAQ. The CDR3 extends over 14 amino acids. V was clipped by 2 bases and J by 3 bases, with 9 bases between them.

The chain combines TRBV20-1 with TRBJ2-3; D not resolved. Germline V CDR1 and CDR2: DFQATT, SNEGSKA (reference sequence). The CDR3 has 11 residues. V was clipped by 2 bases and J by 6 bases, with 6 bases between them. The CDR3 DNA sequence: TGCAGTGCTAGAAAAAGGGATACGCAGTATTTT. Its translation is CSARKRDTQYF.

The rearrangement links TRBV30 to TRBJ1-3, with TRBD1 as a possible D gene (5 bases). Germline V gene sequence: CDR1 GTSNPN, CDR2 SVGIG (reference sequence). The CDR3 is made up of 16 amino acids. Trimming shortened V by 4 bases and J by 0 bases, and 16 bases separated the two germline ends. The CDR3 protein is CAWTVGDRFSGNTIYF. The CDR3, as DNA: TGTGCCTGGACCGTCGGAGACAGATTCTCTGGAAACACCATATATTTT.

This chain connects TRBV19 to TRBJ2-2; D possibly corresponds to TRBD1 (6 bases). CDR1 and CDR2 (germline): LNHDA, SQIVND (reference sequence). The ends were cut back, 7 bases at V and 3 bases at J, with 18 bases in the middle. The CDR3 extends over 16 amino acids. CDR3 sequence (DNA): TGTGCCAGTATTAAAGCCGGGACAACTTACACCGGGGAGCTGTTTTTT. Protein: CASIKAGTTYTGELFF.

The chain joins TRBV6-4 to TRBJ1-1; unclear D gene. Germline V gene data show CDR1 as MRHNA and CDR2 as SNTAGT. CDR3 length equals 13 residues. Trimming pared 4 bases from V and 0 bases from J, leaving 6 bases between. The CDR3 DNA reads TGTGCCAGCAGTGCCGTTTTGAACACTGAAGCTTTCTTT. Translating gives CASSAVLNTEAFF.

The chain joins TRBV19 to TRBJ1-1; a possible D gene is TRBD1 (5 bases). Per germline, CDR1 LNHDA and CDR2 SQIVND (reference sequence). The CDR3 runs 14 residues. V shed 3 bases and J shed 0 bases, with 8 bases lying between them. The CDR3 DNA reads TGTGCCAGTAGTATGGGGCAGATGAACACTGAAGCTTTCTTT. Translated, it gives CASSMGQMNTEAFF.

This chain connects TRBV29-1 to TRBJ2-5; TRBD1 matches at 11 bases. The CDR3 is 16 residues long. V lost 4 bases to trimming and J lost 2 bases; unmatched junction nucleotides: 9. Germline CDR1 and CDR2: SQVTM and ANQGSEA. The CDR3 region has the DNA TGCAGCGTTGTGTGGTTCCGGGACAGGGGGCAAGAGACCCAGTACTTC. This encodes CSVVWFRDRGQETQYF.

This chain joins TRBV5-5 and TRBJ2-7, with 13 bases identical to TRBD2. CDR3 size: 15 residues. J was trimmed by 4 bases and V by 4 bases; bases with no gene match: 5. In germline, CDR1 is SGHKS, CDR2 YYEKEE (reference sequence). The CDR3, as DNA: TGTGCCAGCAGCCTACTAGCGGGAGGGCATTACGAGCAGTACTTC. Translation: CASSLLAGGHYEQYF.

V usage is TRBV5-1 and J usage is TRBJ2-5, with 12 bases that match TRBD2. Losses at the gene ends were 3 bases for V and 5 bases for J; bases not matched to a gene: 5. The CDR3 loop spans 15 amino acids. The germline CDR1 and CDR2 sequences are SGHRS and YFSETQ. CDR3 DNA sequence: TGCGCCAGCAGCTCTAGCGGGAGGGCATGGGAGACCCAGTACTTC. This encodes CASSSSGRAWETQYF. Full variable domain (remainder filled in from reference TRBV5-1 and TRBJ2-5): KAGVTQTPRYLIKTRGQQVTLSCSPISGHRSVSWYQQTPGQGLQFLFEYFSETQRNKGNFPGRFSGRQFSNSRSEMNVSTLELGDSALYLCASSSSGRAWETQYFGPGTRLLVL.

The J gene is TRBJ2-1, the V gene TRBV6-8; the D gene is possibly TRBD2 (6 bases). Germline-derived CDR1 and CDR2 are MNHGY and SAAAGT. The V gene lost 0 bases and the J gene lost 2 bases, with 11 bases spanning the gap. This CDR3 comprises 16 residues. The CDR3: CASSYSRRDPYNEQFF. The DNA of the CDR3 is TGTGCCAGCAGTTACTCGCGGAGGGACCCCTACAATGAGCAGTTCTTC.

The rearrangement links TRBV25-1 to TRBJ2-5, with TRBD1 as a possible D gene (5 bases). The CDR3 contains 14 residues. V lost 1 base and J 2 bases, leaving 8 bases between the germline ends. Germline V CDR1 and CDR2: MGHDK, SYGVNS. The CDR3 region has the DNA TGTGCCAGCAGTGAATGGGCAGGGCAAGAGACCCAGTACTTC. It encodes CASSEWAGQETQYF.

The chain couples TRBV18 to TRBJ1-1; no definite D call. Germline values: CDR1 KGHSH, CDR2 LQKENI. V dropped 6 bases and J dropped 8 bases, with 16 bases sitting between them. The CDR3 is 13 amino acids. The CDR3: CASSSLATLEAFF. CDR3 DNA: TGTGCCAGCTCCTCCCTCGCGACACTCGAAGCTTTCTTT.

The V and J genes are TRBV28 and TRBJ1-5; D is undetermined. The CDR3 sequence is 13 residues long. Per the germline V gene, CDR1 is MDHEN and CDR2 is SYDVKM. Trimming pared 3 bases from V and 9 bases from J, leaving 12 bases between. The CDR3 is CASSFQATGPQHF. The CDR3 DNA is TGTGCCAGCAGTTTTCAGGCCACCGGGCCCCAGCATTTT. Variable domain in full (rest from reference TRBV28 and TRBJ1-5): DVKVTQSSRYLVKRTGEKVFLECVQDMDHENMFWYRQDPGLGLRLIYFSYDVKMKEKGDIPEGYSVSREKKERFSLILESASTNQTSMYLCASSFQATGPQHFGDGTRLSIL.

J is TRBJ1-1 and V is TRBV10-2; tentative D call: TRBD1 (5 bases). CDR3 length equals 12 residues. From germline, CDR1 is WSHSY and CDR2 SAAADI. V lost 9 bases, J lost 10 bases, and 18 bases lay in between. CDR3 amino acids: CASRDRSMVAFF. CDR3 coding DNA: TGCGCCAGTCGGGACCGCTCGATGGTAGCTTTCTTT.

Judged by abundance, this clone is medium-sized. The chain links TRBV6-5 to TRBJ2-7; TRBD1 is a possible D gene (6 bases). The CDR3 extends over 13 amino acids. Germline V gene lookup returns CDR1 MNHEY and CDR2 SVGAGI. Trimming removed 2 bases from V and 4 bases from J, with 9 bases in between. CDR3 DNA: TGTGCCAGCAGTTACGGGGACAAGTACGAGCAGTACTTC. It specifies CASSYGDKYEQYF.

The CDR3, as DNA: TGTGCCAGCAGCCCGATGGACGGCTCTGGGGCCAACGTCCTGACTTTC. This sequence encodes CASSPMDGSGANVLTF. The genes are TRBV5-5 and TRBJ2-6; D uncertain. V was pared by 4 bases and J by 0 bases, with 11 bases between. This CDR3 comprises 16 residues. Germline CDR1 reads SGHKS; CDR2 reads YYEKEE (reference sequence).

This rearrangement joins TRBV5-1 to TRBJ1-1, with D possibly matching TRBD1 (5 bases). V was clipped by 5 bases and J by 5 bases, with 25 bases between them. The V gene's germline CDR1 is SGHRS and CDR2 YFSETQ. The CDR3 has 17 amino acids. CDR3 coding DNA: TGCGCCAGCAGATTTAAAAGGGACTCCCGAGGTGGAACTGAAGCTTTCTTT. Translating gives CASRFKRDSRGGTEAFF. The variable domain in full, with the rest retrieved from reference TRBV5-1 and TRBJ1-1, is KAGVTQTPRYLIKTRGQQVTLSCSPISGHRSVSWYQQTPGQGLQFLFEYFSETQRNKGNFPGRFSGRQFSNSRSEMNVSTLELGDSALYLCASRFKRDSRGGTEAFFGQGTRLTVV.

The chain joins TRBV19 to TRBJ1-1; 9 nucleotides align to TRBD1. Per germline, CDR1 LNHDA and CDR2 SQIVND (reference sequence). The CDR3 loop spans 15 amino acids. V dropped 5 bases and J dropped 7; count of bases not matched to a gene: 11. The CDR3 loop is CASSAIRTGVDEAFF. CDR3 nucleotide sequence: TGTGCCAGTAGTGCCATACGGACAGGGGTTGATGAAGCTTTCTTT.

The chain uses TRBV5-1 and TRBJ2-6; TRBD2 is a possible D gene (5 bases). The V and J ends lost 0 bases and 0 bases respectively, with 10 bases between them. This CDR3 has 17 amino acids. Per the germline V gene, CDR1 is SGHRS and CDR2 is YFSETQ. Here the CDR3 reads CASSLGGSASGANVLTF. CDR3 nucleotide sequence: TGCGCCAGCAGCTTGGGCGGGTCGGCCTCTGGGGCCAACGTCCTGACTTTC.

In this sample, this clone turned up a few times. This sequence joins TRBV4-2 and TRBJ1-4, with D hard to call. From germline, CDR1 is LGHNA and CDR2 YNFKEQ. The V end was cut by 4 bases, the J end by 5 bases, with 11 bases between. This CDR3 has 14 amino acids. CDR3 in amino acids: CASSPIAGNEKLFF. The CDR3 coding sequence is TGTGCCAGCAGCCCAATTGCGGGGAATGAAAAACTGTTTTTT.

This clone was found a few times. V gene TRBV7-9 combines with J gene TRBJ2-5; 8 bases match TRBD1. This CDR3 has 14 amino acids. The V and J ends lost 6 bases and 5 bases, in that order; junction bases with no gene match: 8. Germline loops: CDR1 SEHNR, CDR2 FQNEAQ (reference sequence). The CDR3 sequence is CASSPTGVQETQYF. The CDR3 DNA follows: TGTGCCAGCAGTCCGACAGGGGTCCAGGAGACCCAGTACTTC.

The chain links TRBV28 to TRBJ1-5, with a weak D call TRBD1 (5 bases). The germline V gene encodes CDR1 MDHEN and CDR2 SYDVKM. The CDR3 has 16 residues. V lost 8 bases to trimming and J lost 2 bases, with 19 bases between them. In DNA, the CDR3 is TGTGCCAGCTCGTGGACGAGGGGAGGCGGCAATCAGCCCCAGCATTTT. Translation: CASSWTRGGGNQPQHF.

The chain has TRBV5-4 and TRBJ2-3, with TRBD1 identical over 11 bases. Germline V gene lookup returns CDR1 SGHNT and CDR2 YYREEE (reference sequence). The CDR3 runs 14 residues. After removal of 3 bases from V and 4 bases from J, the junction contained 1 base not matched to a gene. The CDR3 DNA sequence: TGTGCCAGCAGCTGGGACAGGGGGTCAGATACGCAGTATTTT. Translated: CASSWDRGSDTQYF. Full variable domain (rest looked up from reference TRBV5-4 and TRBJ2-3): ETGVTQSPTHLIKTRGQQVTLRCSSQSGHNTVSWYQQALGQGPQFIFQYYREEENGRGNFPPRFSGLQFPNYSSELNVNALELDDSALYLCASSWDRGSDTQYFGPGTRLTVL.

This sequence joins TRBV29-1 and TRBJ2-7; 8 bases are shared with TRBD2. V gave up 1 base and J gave up 6 bases; unmatched junction bases: 5. This CDR3 is 13 amino acids long. CDR1 and CDR2 from the germline V gene are SQVTM and ANQGSEA. The CDR3 bases are TGCAGCGTTGAAGCGGGAGGGCCGGGCGAGCAGTACTTC. Protein product: CSVEAGGPGEQYF.

V and J are TRBV18 and TRBJ1-3; D not resolved. Trimming cost V 3 bases and J 0 bases, with 6 bases left between them. The CDR3 sequence is 14 residues long. CDR1 and CDR2 (germline): KGHSH, LQKENI. The CDR3 DNA sequence: TGTGCCAGCTCACCCTCCCGCTCTGGAAACACCATATATTTT. Encoded protein: CASSPSRSGNTIYF. The full variable domain, in which reference TRBV18 and TRBJ1-3 provide the parts outside the CDR3, is NAGVMQNPRHLVRRRGQEARLRCSPMKGHSHVYWYRQLPEEGLKFMVYLQKENIIDESGMPKERFSAEFPKEGPSILRIQQVVRGDSAAYFCASSPSRSGNTIYFGEGSWLTVV.